The rows below give T cell receptor beta chains drawn from one sample of a study of T-cell memory formation after mild COVID-19. TCRdb reanalysed the 5' RACE reads using MiXCR and keeps one entry per CDR3 protein. The table records approximately 250,000 distinct CDR3 sequences, over 15% of them present only once. Material for sequencing was PBMCs or a T cell subset sorted from them (not recorded which). The source is a young man who had mild COVID-19 (a few samples of this study predate the infection). Cell type and time point are not known. Both conserved end residues are part of each CDR3. Each record gives: J gene, V gene, CDR3 protein.

j_call: TRBJ2-5
v_call: TRBV2
cdr3_aa: CAGGLAGGGTQYF

j_call: TRBJ2-3
v_call: TRBV29-1
cdr3_aa: CSVQEGAGTDTQYF

j_call: TRBJ1-1
v_call: TRBV4-3
cdr3_aa: CASRRTGNTEAFF

j_call: TRBJ2-3
v_call: TRBV7-3
cdr3_aa: CASSLMGLGGNTQYF

j_call: TRBJ1-5
v_call: TRBV6-2/TRBV6-3
cdr3_aa: CASRRDGYSNQPQHF

j_call: TRBJ1-5
v_call: TRBV19
cdr3_aa: CASSPTGDYQPQHF

j_call: TRBJ1-2
v_call: TRBV29-1
cdr3_aa: CSVKRGQYGYTF

j_call: TRBJ2-1
v_call: TRBV7-6
cdr3_aa: CASSPTPGGERNNEQFF

j_call: TRBJ2-7
v_call: TRBV5-1
cdr3_aa: CASSFGISYEQYF

j_call: TRBJ2-3
v_call: TRBV28
cdr3_aa: CASSLLAGGLSTDTQYF

j_call: TRBJ2-2
v_call: TRBV29-1
cdr3_aa: CSVARHGELFF

j_call: TRBJ1-1
v_call: TRBV29-1
cdr3_aa: CSVGLGVTETEAFF

j_call: TRBJ2-5
v_call: TRBV7-3
cdr3_aa: CASSGKEGRETQYF

j_call: TRBJ2-1
v_call: TRBV7-3
cdr3_aa: CASSPGTGPYNEQFF

j_call: TRBJ2-3
v_call: TRBV4-3
cdr3_aa: CASSLGLAGITDTQYF

j_call: TRBJ2-1
v_call: TRBV18
cdr3_aa: CASSPSGVGNEQFF

j_call: TRBJ2-3
v_call: TRBV7-8
cdr3_aa: CASSLVVRGGTDTQYF

j_call: TRBJ2-3
v_call: TRBV5-1
cdr3_aa: CASSLRAARTDTQYF

j_call: TRBJ2-7
v_call: TRBV12-3/TRBV12-4
cdr3_aa: CASSSRGNSYEQYF

j_call: TRBJ2-5
v_call: TRBV7-3
cdr3_aa: CASSLWALETQYF

j_call: TRBJ1-1
v_call: TRBV6-2/TRBV6-3
cdr3_aa: CASSYRRSTLF

j_call: TRBJ2-1
v_call: TRBV5-1
cdr3_aa: CASSRLGAYNEQFF

j_call: TRBJ1-2
v_call: TRBV10-3
cdr3_aa: CAIRDRGFDDYGYTF

j_call: TRBJ2-3
v_call: TRBV27
cdr3_aa: CASSFLTSGEGDTQYF

j_call: TRBJ2-1
v_call: TRBV9
cdr3_aa: CASSTRPGQGGDEQFF

j_call: TRBJ2-3
v_call: TRBV6-5
cdr3_aa: CASSYSAVAPGDTQYF

j_call: TRBJ2-2
v_call: TRBV12-3/TRBV12-4
cdr3_aa: CASSRTGGAGELFF

j_call: TRBJ2-3
v_call: TRBV20-1
cdr3_aa: CSATKGFEADTQYF

j_call: TRBJ1-4
v_call: TRBV6-5
cdr3_aa: CASSYSPGEESEKLFF

j_call: TRBJ1-2
v_call: TRBV24-1
cdr3_aa: CATSDSHYGYTF

j_call: TRBJ2-3
v_call: TRBV4-1
cdr3_aa: CASSLTLGQVTDTQYF

j_call: TRBJ2-5
v_call: TRBV7-2
cdr3_aa: CASSLWRGQETQYF

j_call: TRBJ1-4
v_call: TRBV6-6
cdr3_aa: CASSTQGGQNEKLFF

j_call: TRBJ2-7
v_call: TRBV4-3
cdr3_aa: CASSPRGGAEQYF

j_call: TRBJ2-3
v_call: TRBV29-1
cdr3_aa: CSVEVVPVQDTQYF

j_call: TRBJ2-7
v_call: TRBV7-2
cdr3_aa: CASSLVVAGGYEQYF

j_call: TRBJ2-4
v_call: TRBV7-9
cdr3_aa: CASAQYAGGSAKNIQYF

j_call: TRBJ2-3
v_call: TRBV18
cdr3_aa: CASSSDTQYF

j_call: TRBJ2-5
v_call: TRBV3-1
cdr3_aa: CASRATGGETQYF

j_call: TRBJ1-2
v_call: TRBV24-1
cdr3_aa: CATSDSAGPINYGYTF

j_call: TRBJ2-2
v_call: TRBV19
cdr3_aa: CASGTSDTGELFF

j_call: TRBJ1-2
v_call: TRBV11-2
cdr3_aa: CASSLEVYNYGYTF

j_call: TRBJ2-7
v_call: TRBV12-3/TRBV12-4
cdr3_aa: CASSFGTRSYEQYF

j_call: TRBJ2-1
v_call: TRBV7-2
cdr3_aa: CASSSPRGSYNEQFF

j_call: TRBJ2-5
v_call: TRBV13
cdr3_aa: CASSSRGQETQYF

j_call: TRBJ2-2
v_call: TRBV7-2
cdr3_aa: CASTPSGDTGELFF

j_call: TRBJ1-2
v_call: TRBV10-3
cdr3_aa: CAISGSGDYGYTF

j_call: TRBJ2-3
v_call: TRBV6-5
cdr3_aa: CASSYSLVSDTQYF

j_call: TRBJ1-1
v_call: TRBV7-3
cdr3_aa: CASSSQVNTEAFF

j_call: TRBJ2-7
v_call: TRBV12-3/TRBV12-4
cdr3_aa: CASSREATSREQYF

j_call: TRBJ2-2
v_call: TRBV29-1
cdr3_aa: CSAGTENTGELFF

j_call: TRBJ2-5
v_call: TRBV10-3
cdr3_aa: CAISDSPPGGRTYQETQYF

j_call: TRBJ1-1
v_call: TRBV4-1
cdr3_aa: CASSQVKTPRNSEAFF

j_call: TRBJ1-1
v_call: TRBV4-2
cdr3_aa: CASSQDRTNTEAFF

j_call: TRBJ2-3
v_call: TRBV24-1
cdr3_aa: CATSDGSIDTQYF

j_call: TRBJ1-2
v_call: TRBV18
cdr3_aa: CASSPQGGNYGYTF

j_call: TRBJ2-5
v_call: TRBV6-6
cdr3_aa: CARSYGTDSQETQYF

j_call: TRBJ2-5
v_call: TRBV7-2
cdr3_aa: CASSIGPGGETQYF

j_call: TRBJ2-2
v_call: TRBV2
cdr3_aa: CASRARQGGTGELFF